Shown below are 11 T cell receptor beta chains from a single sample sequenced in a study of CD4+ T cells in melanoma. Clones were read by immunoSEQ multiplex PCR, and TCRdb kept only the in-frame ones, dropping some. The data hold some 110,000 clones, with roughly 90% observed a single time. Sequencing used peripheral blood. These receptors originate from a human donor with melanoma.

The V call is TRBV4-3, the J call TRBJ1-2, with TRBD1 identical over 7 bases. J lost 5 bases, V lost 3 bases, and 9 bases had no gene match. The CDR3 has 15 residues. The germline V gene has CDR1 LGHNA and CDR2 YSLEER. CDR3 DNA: TGCGCCAGCAGCCAGAGGACCGGGACAGATTATGGCTACACCTTC. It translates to CASSQRTGTDYGYTF.

CDR3 region: CASSLAPDGAYEQYF. CDR3 coding DNA: TGCGCCAGCAGCTTGGCCCCGGACGGCGCCTACGAGCAGTACTTC. The chain carries TRBV5-1 and TRBJ2-7, with unresolved D. V was clipped by 0 bases and J by 2 bases, with 12 bases between them. Germline V lookup: CDR1 SGHRS, CDR2 YFSETQ. The CDR3 covers 15 residues.

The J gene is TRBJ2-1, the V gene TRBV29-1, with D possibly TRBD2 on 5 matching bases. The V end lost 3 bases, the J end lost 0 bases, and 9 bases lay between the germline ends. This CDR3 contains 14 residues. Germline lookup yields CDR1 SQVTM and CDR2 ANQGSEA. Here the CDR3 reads CSVEASISYNEQFF. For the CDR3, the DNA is TGCAGCGTTGAGGCTAGCATCTCCTACAATGAGCAGTTCTTC.

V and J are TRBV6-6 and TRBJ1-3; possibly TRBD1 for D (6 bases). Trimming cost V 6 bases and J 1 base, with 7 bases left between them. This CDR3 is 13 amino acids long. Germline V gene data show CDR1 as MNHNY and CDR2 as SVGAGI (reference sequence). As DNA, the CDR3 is TGTGCCAGCAGACAGGGTTCTGGAAACACCATATATTTT. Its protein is CASRQGSGNTIYF.

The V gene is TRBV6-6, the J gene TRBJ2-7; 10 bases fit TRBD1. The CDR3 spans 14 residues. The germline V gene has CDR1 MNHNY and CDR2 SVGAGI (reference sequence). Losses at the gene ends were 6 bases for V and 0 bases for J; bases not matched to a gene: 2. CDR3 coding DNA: TGTGCCAGCAGCCGGACAGGGGGCTCCTACGAGCAGTACTTC. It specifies CASSRTGGSYEQYF.

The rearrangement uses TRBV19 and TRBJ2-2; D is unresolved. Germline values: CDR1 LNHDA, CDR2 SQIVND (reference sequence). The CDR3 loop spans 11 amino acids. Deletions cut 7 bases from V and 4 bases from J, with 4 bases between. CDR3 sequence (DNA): TGTGCCAGTACCGCCACCGGGGAGCTGTTTTTT. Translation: CASTATGELFF.

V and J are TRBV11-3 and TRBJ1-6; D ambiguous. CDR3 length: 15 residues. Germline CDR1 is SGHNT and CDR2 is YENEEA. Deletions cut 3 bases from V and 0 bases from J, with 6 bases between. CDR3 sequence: CASSFRSSYNSPLHF. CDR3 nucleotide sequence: TGTGCCAGCAGCTTTAGGAGCTCCTATAATTCACCCCTCCACTTT.

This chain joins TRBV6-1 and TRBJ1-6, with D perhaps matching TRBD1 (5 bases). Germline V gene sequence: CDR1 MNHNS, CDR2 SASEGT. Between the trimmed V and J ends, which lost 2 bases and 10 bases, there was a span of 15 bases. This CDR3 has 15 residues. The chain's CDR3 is CASSEKTVEYSPLHF. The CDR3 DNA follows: TGTGCCAGCAGTGAAAAGACAGTAGAATACTCACCCCTCCACTTT.

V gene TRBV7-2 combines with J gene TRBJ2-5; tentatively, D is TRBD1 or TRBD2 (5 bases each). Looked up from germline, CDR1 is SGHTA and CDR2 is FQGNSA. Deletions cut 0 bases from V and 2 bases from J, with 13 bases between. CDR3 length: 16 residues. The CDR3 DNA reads TGTGCCAGCAGCTTAGCGGGCAGTGAGGGGCAAGAGACCCAGTACTTC. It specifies CASSLAGSEGQETQYF.

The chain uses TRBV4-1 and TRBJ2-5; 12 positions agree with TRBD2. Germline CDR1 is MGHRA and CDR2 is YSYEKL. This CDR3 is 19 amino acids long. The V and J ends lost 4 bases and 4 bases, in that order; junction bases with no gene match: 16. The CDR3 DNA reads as TGCGCCAGCAGCCGCTCAGCCCTCCCTAGCGGGGGGGCGGGAGAGACCCAGTACTTC. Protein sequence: CASSRSALPSGGAGETQYF.

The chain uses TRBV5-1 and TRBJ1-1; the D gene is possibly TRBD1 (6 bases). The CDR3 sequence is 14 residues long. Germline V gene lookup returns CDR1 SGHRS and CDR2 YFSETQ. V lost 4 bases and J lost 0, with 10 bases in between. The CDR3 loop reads CASSEQGMNTEAFF. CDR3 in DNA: TGCGCCAGCAGCGAACAGGGAATGAACACTGAAGCTTTCTTT.